A selection of T cell receptor beta chains follows, all from one sample in a study of follicular helper T cells after annual influenza vaccination. The repertoire was sequenced with immunoSEQ multiplex PCR; TCRdb's copy has only in-frame clones and lacks some. Among roughly 8,300 clones listed, around four fifths were seen once. Sequencing was performed on CXCR5+ CD38- circulating T follicular helper cells from blood, taken on the day of influenza vaccination. The source of these receptors is an adult who received the influenza vaccine. The CDR3 runs from the conserved cysteine through the conserved F or W. D genes are given only for firm matches. Clone size is stated in some rows and not others, as once, few, many or a class when expanded.

size: NA
J: TRBJ1-4
D: NA
V: TRBV2
DNA: TGTGCCAGCAGTCTCAGGGAAAAACTGTTTTTT
CDR3: CASSLREKLFF

size: NA
J: TRBJ2-4
D: NA
V: TRBV7-8
DNA: TGTGCCAGCAGTCAGGGGGGAACAAACATTCAGTACTTC
CDR3: CASSQGGTNIQYF

size: few
J: TRBJ1-2
D: NA
V: TRBV28
DNA: TGTGCCAGCAGAAGACAAGTTGGCTACACCTTC
CDR3: CASRRQVGYTF

size: NA
J: TRBJ2-3
D: NA
V: TRBV9
DNA: TGTGCCAGCAGCGTAGGGGTGGAAGATACGCAGTATTTT
CDR3: CASSVGVEDTQYF

size: NA
J: TRBJ2-1
D: NA
V: TRBV7-2
DNA: TGTGCCAGCGTCCAGGGTGATTCATACAATGAGCAGTTCTTC
CDR3: CASVQGDSYNEQFF

size: NA
J: TRBJ1-4
D: NA
V: TRBV6-6
DNA: TGTGCCAGCAGTTACTCAACAGCAACTAATGAAAAACTGTTTTTT
CDR3: CASSYSTATNEKLFF

size: NA
J: TRBJ2-5
D: TRBD1
V: TRBV11-2
DNA: TGTGCCAGCAGCTCCCGGGACAGGGGGGAGACCCAGTACTTC
CDR3: CASSSRDRGETQYF

size: NA
J: TRBJ1-2
D: NA
V: TRBV30
DNA: TGTGCCTGGAGTGTTAAAGGTGCTGGCTACACCTTC
CDR3: CAWSVKGAGYTF

size: once
J: TRBJ2-5
D: NA
V: TRBV4-2
DNA: TGTGCCAGCAGCCAGTCCTCTCACGGTGAGACCCAGTACTTC
CDR3: CASSQSSHGETQYF

size: few
J: TRBJ1-1
D: NA
V: TRBV7-9
DNA: TGTGCCAGCAGCCTAACAGGTTACACTGAAGCTTTCTTT
CDR3: CASSLTGYTEAFF

size: NA
J: TRBJ1-5
D: NA
V: TRBV7-3
DNA: TGTGCCAGCAGCTTCCGGGACAATTCCCAGCGGGGCAATCAGCCCCAGCATTTT
CDR3: CASSFRDNSQRGNQPQHF

size: NA
J: TRBJ2-3
D: NA
V: TRBV9
DNA: TGTGCCAGCAGCGTAGGGGGTGACACAGATACGCAGTATTTT
CDR3: CASSVGGDTDTQYF

size: NA
J: TRBJ2-1
D: NA
V: TRBV7-9
DNA: TGTGCCAGCAGCTTACTGATTGCGAGTAATAATGAGCAGTTCTTC
CDR3: CASSLLIASNNEQFF

size: NA
J: TRBJ2-1
D: TRBD2
V: TRBV11-2
DNA: TGTGCCAGCAGCTTTGTCCTGACTAGCGGGGGGGCAGAGCAGTTCTTC
CDR3: CASSFVLTSGGAEQFF

size: NA
J: TRBJ1-2
D: NA
V: TRBV19
DNA: TGTGCCAGTAGTACACGGTATGGAGTCTACACCTTC
CDR3: CASSTRYGVYTF

size: few
J: TRBJ1-6
D: NA
V: TRBV10-2
DNA: TGCGCCAGCAGTGAGAACAGGCGTTATTCACCCCTCCACTTT
CDR3: CASSENRRYSPLHF

size: once
J: TRBJ2-3
D: TRBD2
V: TRBV4-3
DNA: TGCGCCAGCAGCCAAGGCTCTAGCGGGGGGGCAACAGATACGCAGTATTTT
CDR3: CASSQGSSGGATDTQYF

size: NA
J: TRBJ1-4
D: TRBD1
V: TRBV2
DNA: TGTGCCAGCAGCGAGACTCCGGGACAGGGGGGTGAAAAACTGTTTTTT
CDR3: CASSETPGQGGEKLFF

size: NA
J: TRBJ2-5
D: NA
V: TRBV5-4
DNA: TGTGCCAGCAGCCCGGGGAACTCGTTGGGGTCCCAGTACTTC
CDR3: CASSPGNSLGSQYF

size: NA
J: TRBJ2-5
D: NA
V: TRBV5-4
DNA: TGTGCCAGCACCCTCAAAGGGGGACAAGAGACCCAGTACTTC
CDR3: CASTLKGGQETQYF

size: NA
J: TRBJ2-5
D: NA
V: TRBV6-1
DNA: TGTGCCAGCAGTGTATATTTCGGAGAGACCCAGTACTTC
CDR3: CASSVYFGETQYF

size: NA
J: TRBJ1-1
D: NA
V: TRBV5-1
DNA: TGCGCCAGCAGCCTACAGGGAGGCGATACTGAAGCTTTCTTT
CDR3: CASSLQGGDTEAFF

size: NA
J: TRBJ1-1
D: NA
V: TRBV9
DNA: TGTGCCAGCAGCGTAGGGCAGACTTACACTGAAGCTTTCTTT
CDR3: CASSVGQTYTEAFF

size: NA
J: TRBJ2-1
D: TRBD2
V: TRBV5-1
DNA: TGCGCCAGCAGCTTTGGGACTAGGCCCCCCAATGAGCAGTTCTTC
CDR3: CASSFGTRPPNEQFF

size: NA
J: TRBJ2-1
D: NA
V: TRBV4-2
DNA: TGTGCCAGCAGCCAACAGGGCAGGGGAACTGAGCAGTTCTTC
CDR3: CASSQQGRGTEQFF

size: NA
J: TRBJ2-5
D: TRBD2
V: TRBV18
DNA: TGTGCCAGCTCAACTCTAGCGGGGGGGCCTGGAGAGACCCAGTACTTC
CDR3: CASSTLAGGPGETQYF

size: NA
J: TRBJ2-3
D: TRBD2
V: TRBV28
DNA: TGTGCCAGCAGTTTCCCCTCAGCGGGGGGGCAGGTAGATACGCAGTATTTT
CDR3: CASSFPSAGGQVDTQYF

size: NA
J: TRBJ2-3
D: TRBD2
V: TRBV7-8
DNA: TGTGCCAGCAGTCCGGTCACCGGGACTAGCGGCACAGATACGCAGTATTTT
CDR3: CASSPVTGTSGTDTQYF

size: NA
J: TRBJ2-7
D: NA
V: TRBV5-5
DNA: TGTGCCAGCAGCTCCCCCGGCGGGGAGAGGGTCTCCTACGAGCAGTACTTC
CDR3: CASSSPGGERVSYEQYF

size: NA
J: TRBJ1-5
D: NA
V: TRBV7-6
DNA: TGTGCCAGCAGCTTAGGAGCAGGCCCCGGTCAGCCCCAGCATTTT
CDR3: CASSLGAGPGQPQHF

size: NA
J: TRBJ1-6
D: NA
V: TRBV14
DNA: TGTGCCAGCAGCCAGGGTTCGCCTTTTTCCCCCCTCCACTTT
CDR3: CASSQGSPFSPLHF

size: NA
J: TRBJ1-2
D: NA
V: TRBV7-2
DNA: TGTGCCAGCAGCTTAAGGACACTCTATGGCTACACCTTC
CDR3: CASSLRTLYGYTF

size: NA
J: TRBJ1-6
D: NA
V: TRBV30
DNA: TGTGCCTGGAGTCTTGGGGGGAGCTCCTATAATTCACCCCTCCACTTT
CDR3: CAWSLGGSSYNSPLHF

size: NA
J: TRBJ2-1
D: TRBD2
V: TRBV15
DNA: TGTGCCACCAGCAGCGGACTAGCGGGGGGGATAAATGAGCAGTTCTTC
CDR3: CATSSGLAGGINEQFF

size: NA
J: TRBJ1-2
D: TRBD1
V: TRBV14
DNA: TGTGCCAGCAGTCCCTCCGGGACAGGGGGCATCTATGGCTACACCTTC
CDR3: CASSPSGTGGIYGYTF

size: NA
J: TRBJ2-3
D: TRBD1
V: TRBV18
DNA: TGTGCCAGCTCGCGGGACAGGGGGAGTTCAGATACGCAGTATTTT
CDR3: CASSRDRGSSDTQYF

size: NA
J: TRBJ2-1
D: TRBD1
V: TRBV11-3
DNA: TGTGCCAGCAGCGCACAGGGGGCGGCCTACAATGAGCAGTTCTTC
CDR3: CASSAQGAAYNEQFF

size: NA
J: TRBJ1-6
D: TRBD1
V: TRBV28
DNA: TGTGCCAGCAGTTTGGCGGCAGGGGGTTCACCCCTCCACTTT
CDR3: CASSLAAGGSPLHF

size: NA
J: TRBJ1-6
D: TRBD1
V: TRBV7-2
DNA: TGTGCCAGCAGCTCACAGGGGGCGCGGTTCGATTCACCCCTCCACTTT
CDR3: CASSSQGARFDSPLHF

size: NA
J: TRBJ1-1
D: NA
V: TRBV7-6
DNA: TGTGCCAGCAGCTTGTCTGGGAACACTGAAGCTTTCTTT
CDR3: CASSLSGNTEAFF

size: NA
J: TRBJ1-1
D: NA
V: TRBV7-9
DNA: TGTGCCAGCAGCTTAGAGAGGTCGGGCCTGATGAACACTGAAGCTTTCTTT
CDR3: CASSLERSGLMNTEAFF

size: NA
J: TRBJ2-1
D: NA
V: TRBV11-1
DNA: TGTGCCAGCAGCCGGGGGCGGGACAGAGTATCAAATGAGCAGTTCTTC
CDR3: CASSRGRDRVSNEQFF

size: NA
J: TRBJ1-3
D: NA
V: TRBV5-1
DNA: TGCGCCAGCAGCTTGGCGTTTCCAGGGGCTGGAAACACCATATATTTT
CDR3: CASSLAFPGAGNTIYF

size: few
J: TRBJ1-2
D: NA
V: TRBV6-5
DNA: TGTGCCACCATGGGTGGGCTCTATGGCTACACCTTC
CDR3: CATMGGLYGYTF